These 20 T cell receptor beta chains were sequenced from one sample in a study of cytomegalovirus exposure and HLA in healthy donors. Here immunoSEQ multiplex PCR was the method, and the copy in TCRdb shows in-frame clones only, minus some. The sample shows tens of thousands of clones, about 89% of them seen only once. The source material was PBMCs. All receptors come from a man younger than 35 in good health and CMV-seronegative.

This chain uses TRBV28 with TRBJ2-1; D gene uncertain. Trimming pared 2 bases from V and 0 bases from J, leaving 11 bases between. The length of the CDR3 is 16 residues. The germline V gene has CDR1 MDHEN and CDR2 SYDVKM. CDR3 amino acids: CASSLVSLSSYNEQFF. In nucleotides, the CDR3 is TGTGCCAGCAGTTTAGTCTCTCTGAGCTCCTACAATGAGCAGTTCTTC.

V gene TRBV7-8 combines with J gene TRBJ2-4; no definite D call. Germline CDR1 is SGHVS and CDR2 is FQNEAQ. The CDR3 covers 12 residues. V dropped 1 base and J dropped 6 bases, with 4 bases sitting between them. This chain's CDR3 is CASSLGGNIQYF. CDR3 bases: TGTGCCAGCAGCTTAGGCGGAAACATTCAGTACTTC. The variable domain in full, with the rest retrieved from reference TRBV7-8 and TRBJ2-4, is GAGVSQSPRYKVAKRGQDVALRCDPISGHVSLFWYQQALGQGPEFLTYFQNEAQLDKSGLPSDRFFAERPEGSVSTLKIQRTQQEDSAVYLCASSLGGNIQYFGAGTRLSVL.

CDR3 protein: CASSHLPPGPGVKVRTGELFF. The CDR3 nucleotides read TGCGCCAGCAGCCACTTACCCCCTGGCCCGGGAGTAAAGGTTAGAACCGGGGAGCTGTTTTTT. This sequence joins TRBV4-1 and TRBJ2-2, with D perhaps matching TRBD2 (6 bases). Germline CDR1 is MGHRA and CDR2 is YSYEKL. The V end was cut by 3 bases, the J end by 5 bases, with 31 bases between. The CDR3 consists of 21 residues.

This chain connects TRBV9 to TRBJ2-3; possibly TRBD2 for D (5 bases). The CDR3 length is 15 residues. Trimming shortened V by 1 base and J by 6 bases, and 15 bases separated the two germline ends. Germline CDR1 and CDR2: SGDLS and YYNGEE. The CDR3 nucleotides read TGTGCCAGCAGCGTAACCATAGCGAGAGCGGATACGCAGTATTTT. Translating gives CASSVTIARADTQYF. Drawing the rest from reference TRBV9 and TRBJ2-3, the complete variable domain is DSGVTQTPKHLITATGQRVTLRCSPRSGDLSVYWYQQSLDQGLQFLIQYYNGEERAKGNILERFSAQQFPDLHSELNLSSLELGDSALYFCASSVTIARADTQYFGPGTRLTVL.

This clone was recorded a few times. J is TRBJ2-7 and V is TRBV7-2, with TRBD2 matching over 8 bases. With 3 bases clipped from V and 1 base from J, the junction kept 14 bases outside the gene matches. CDR3 length: 18 residues. The V gene's germline CDR1 is SGHTA and CDR2 FQGNSA. CDR3 residues: CASSFPRSLSGSSYEQYF. CDR3 nucleotides: TGTGCCAGCAGCTTCCCCCGCTCGTTAAGCGGGAGTTCCTACGAGCAGTACTTC.

The J gene is TRBJ2-7, the V gene TRBV10-3; D is perhaps TRBD2 (6 bases). Germline V gene lookup returns CDR1 ENHRY and CDR2 SYGVKD. V lost 2 bases to trimming and J lost 3 bases, with 8 bases between them. This CDR3 comprises 13 residues. The CDR3 spells CAISEPGGYEQYF. The CDR3 DNA reads as TGTGCCATCAGTGAGCCCGGGGGCTACGAGCAGTACTTC.

This clone was counted only a few times. The chain is built from TRBV18 and TRBJ1-2, with 7 bases aligning to TRBD1. Germline V lookup: CDR1 KGHSH, CDR2 LQKENI. The junction had 6 bases not matched to a gene; V was cut back by 6 bases and J by 2 bases. CDR3 size: 14 residues. The DNA for the CDR3 is TGTGCCAGCTCCTCAGGGGGACGGAACTATGGCTACACCTTC. Residues: CASSSGGRNYGYTF.

The chain is built from TRBV2 and TRBJ1-5; perhaps TRBD1 as D (6 bases). The CDR3 length is 15 residues. Trimming cost V 6 bases and J 0 bases, with 12 bases left between them. Looked up from germline, CDR1 is SNHLY and CDR2 is FYNNEI. The CDR3 nucleotides read TGTGCCAGCAGCTTGGGACACCCTAGCAATCAGCCCCAGCATTTT. This codes for CASSLGHPSNQPQHF.

This clone was seen just once. The chain carries TRBV7-2 and TRBJ2-7; D may be TRBD1 (5 bases). Germline-derived CDR1 and CDR2 are SGHTA and FQGNSA. CDR3 size: 13 residues. Trimming removed 1 base from V and 2 bases from J, with 6 bases in between. CDR3 residues: CASSLEGAYEQYF. In nucleotides, the CDR3 is TGTGCCAGCAGCTTAGAAGGGGCCTACGAGCAGTACTTC.

This clone was counted a single time. The rearrangement links TRBV19 to TRBJ2-3, with D hard to call. Between the trimmed V and J ends, which lost 8 bases and 2 bases, there was a span of 11 bases. CDR1 is LNHDA, CDR2 SQIVND, per germline (reference sequence). The CDR3 sequence is 13 residues long. The CDR3 DNA reads TGTGCCAGTCGTCCTCCTTACACAGATACGCAGTATTTT. It yields the protein CASRPPYTDTQYF. Full variable domain (missing parts from reference TRBV19 and TRBJ2-3): DGGITQSPKYLFRKEGQNVTLSCEQNLNHDAMYWYRQDPGQGLRLIYYSQIVNDFQKGDIAEGYSVSREKKESFPLTVTSAQKNPTAFYLCASRPPYTDTQYFGPGTRLTVL.

The V gene is TRBV6-1, the J gene TRBJ2-6, with D uncertain. The V gene's germline CDR1 is MNHNS and CDR2 SASEGT. The CDR3 loop spans 14 amino acids. V was cut by 3 bases and J by 0 bases, with 3 bases left in between. The CDR3: CASSDGSGANVLTF. The CDR3 DNA sequence: TGTGCCAGCAGTGACGGCTCTGGGGCCAACGTCCTGACTTTC.

The rearrangement links TRBV19 to TRBJ1-2; the D gene is possibly TRBD1 (5 bases). Trimming cost V 6 bases and J 4 bases, with 18 bases left between them. This CDR3 region has 15 residues. The germline CDR1 and CDR2 sequences are LNHDA and SQIVND (reference sequence). The CDR3 protein is CASRGKRKGSYGYTF. The CDR3 nucleotides read TGTGCCAGTAGAGGCAAAAGAAAGGGGTCCTATGGCTACACCTTC.

The chain recombines TRBV6-5 with TRBJ1-2; TRBD1 matches at 7 bases. CDR3 length equals 16 residues. Unmatched junction bases numbered 7, after V lost 0 bases and J lost 3 bases. Germline assignment: CDR1 MNHEY and CDR2 SVGAGI. In DNA, the CDR3 is TGTGCCAGCAGTTACTCGGGACAGACCTCTTACTATGGCTACACCTTC. Protein product: CASSYSGQTSYYGYTF.

This clone was seen a handful of times. This chain joins TRBV4-3 and TRBJ2-5; 7 bases match TRBD2. The V gene's germline CDR1 is LGHNA and CDR2 YSLEER. The J segment lost 7 bases and the V segment lost 0 bases, leaving 14 bases of the junction unmatched. The CDR3 extends over 17 amino acids. The CDR3 sequence is CASSQDASGDKRGTQYF. CDR3 coding DNA: TGCGCCAGCAGCCAAGATGCCAGCGGGGATAAGAGAGGGACCCAGTACTTC.

The chain joins TRBV19 to TRBJ1-2, with a possible D match to TRBD1 (6 bases). Trimming took 6 bases from V and 4 from J, leaving 18 bases between them. There are 15 residues in the CDR3. Germline V lookup: CDR1 LNHDA, CDR2 SQIVND (reference sequence). This CDR3 reads CASRTDSVRGYGYTF. CDR3 nucleotide sequence: TGTGCCAGTAGGACGGACAGTGTACGGGGCTATGGCTACACCTTC.

This clone was observed a single time. The chain links TRBV5-1 to TRBJ1-3; D not certain. CDR3 length: 15 amino acids. The germline gives CDR1 SGHRS, CDR2 YFSETQ. The V end lost 6 bases, the J end lost 0 bases, and 13 bases lay between the germline ends. DNA of the CDR3: TGCGCCAGCAAACCGGACGGGAACTCTGGAAACACCATATATTTT. It encodes CASKPDGNSGNTIYF.

The V gene is TRBV18, the J gene TRBJ2-5; tentative D call: TRBD1 (5 bases). Trimming cost V 3 bases and J 0 bases, with 11 bases left between them. The germline V gene encodes CDR1 KGHSH and CDR2 LQKENI. CDR3 size: 15 residues. The CDR3 DNA sequence: TGTGCCAGCTCACCGACGACAGTCTACCAAGAGACCCAGTACTTC. This encodes CASSPTTVYQETQYF.

The chain couples TRBV28 to TRBJ1-1; 11 nucleotides line up with TRBD1. Germline loops: CDR1 MDHEN, CDR2 SYDVKM. Unmatched junction bases numbered 7, after V lost 5 bases and J lost 5 bases. There are 15 residues in the CDR3. CDR3 in amino acids: CASSDPGQGATEAFF. The CDR3, as DNA: TGTGCCAGCAGTGATCCAGGACAGGGGGCTACTGAAGCTTTCTTT.

The rearrangement links TRBV15 to TRBJ2-5, with a weak D call TRBD1 (5 bases). The CDR3 length is 14 residues. Trimming removed 1 base at V and 5 bases at J, with 11 bases between. CDR1 LNHNV and CDR2 YYDKDF come from the germline V gene (reference sequence). The CDR3 spells CATSRVAGRETQYF. The CDR3 DNA reads as TGTGCCACCAGCAGAGTCGCAGGGCGGGAGACCCAGTACTTC.

V is TRBV5-1 and J is TRBJ2-6; 8 bases fit TRBD1. V shed 4 bases and J 4 bases; nucleotides not matched to a gene: 4. The germline gives CDR1 SGHRS, CDR2 YFSETQ. CDR3 size: 15 residues. Written as DNA, the CDR3 is TGCGCCAGCAGCACGACAGGGGACGGGGCCAACGTCCTGACTTTC. This sequence encodes CASSTTGDGANVLTF.